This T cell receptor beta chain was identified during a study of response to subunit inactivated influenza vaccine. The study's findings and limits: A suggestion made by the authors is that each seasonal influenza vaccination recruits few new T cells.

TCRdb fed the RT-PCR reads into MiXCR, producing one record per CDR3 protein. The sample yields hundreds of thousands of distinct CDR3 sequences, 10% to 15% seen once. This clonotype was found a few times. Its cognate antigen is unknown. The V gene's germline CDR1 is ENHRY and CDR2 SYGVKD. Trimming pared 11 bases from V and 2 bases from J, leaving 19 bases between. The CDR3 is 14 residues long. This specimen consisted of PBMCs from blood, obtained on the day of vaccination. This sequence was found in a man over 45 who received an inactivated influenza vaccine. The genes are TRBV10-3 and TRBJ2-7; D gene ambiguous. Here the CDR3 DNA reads TGTGCCGTCACCCCCACCTCCTTCGCCTACGAGCAGTACTTC. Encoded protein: CAVTPTSFAYEQYF.